These 13 T cell receptor beta chains originate from one sample sequenced in a study of graft-versus-host responses after intestinal transplantation. TCRdb's table, derived via immunoSEQ multiplex PCR, lists solely in-frame clones and lacks some. The data hold roughly 99,000 clones, with 80% to 95% observed a single time. Which antigens these TCRs recognize remains unknown. The specimen was unstimulated CD8+ T cells sorted from spleen or lymph node cells, collected before transplant. The receptor set was obtained from a human donor who was the organ donor for an intestinal transplant.

The rearrangement links TRBV4-1 to TRBJ2-7; D is perhaps TRBD2 (7 bases). Trimming left V 0 bases short and J 5 bases short, with 14 bases between. Germline V lookup: CDR1 MGHRA, CDR2 YSYEKL. The CDR3 extends over 15 amino acids. The CDR3 is CASSQERGGRDEQYF. The CDR3, as DNA: TGCGCCAGCAGCCAAGAAAGGGGGGGGAGAGACGAGCAGTACTTC.

This clone was found once. The chain combines TRBV5-1 with TRBJ2-3; 9 bases are a match to TRBD1. Germline CDR1 reads SGHRS; CDR2 reads YFSETQ. CDR3 length: 17 residues. Trimming cost V 3 bases and J 2 bases; bases outside gene matches: 10. CDR3 coding DNA: TGCGCCAGCAGCTATTACAGGGGGCGTCACGTCACAGATACGCAGTATTTT. It translates to CASSYYRGRHVTDTQYF. Combining the CDR3 with reference TRBV5-1 and TRBJ2-3 gives the whole variable domain KAGVTQTPRYLIKTRGQQVTLSCSPISGHRSVSWYQQTPGQGLQFLFEYFSETQRNKGNFPGRFSGRQFSNSRSEMNVSTLELGDSALYLCASSYYRGRHVTDTQYFGPGTRLTVL.

The rearrangement uses TRBV15 and TRBJ1-5; D is possibly TRBD1 (5 bases). CDR3 length: 17 residues. Trimming left V 0 bases short and J 0 bases short, with 12 bases between. Germline CDR1 and CDR2: LNHNV and YYDKDF (reference sequence). Written as DNA, the CDR3 is TGTGCCACCAGCAGAGATTCGGGCGGGGCTAGCAATCAGCCCCAGCATTTT. Protein sequence: CATSRDSGGASNQPQHF.

Notes on this clone: The germline gene is not matched at one end of the junction; a read error may be the cause. This chain uses TRBV7-7 with TRBJ2-7, with TRBD1 matching over 8 bases. Germline-derived CDR1 and CDR2 are SSHAT and FNYEAQ (reference sequence). The CDR3 has 15 amino acids. CDR3 nucleotide sequence: TGTGCTAGCAGCGCACGGACAGGGCTTTCCTACGAGCAGTACTTC. It translates to CASSARTGLSYEQYF.

The chain is built from TRBV7-6 and TRBJ2-7; possible D gene TRBD1, 6 bases. The CDR3 has 14 residues. The V end lost 5 bases, the J end lost 3 bases, and 14 bases lay between the germline ends. Per germline, CDR1 SGHVS and CDR2 FNYEAQ. CDR3 DNA: TGTGCCAGCAGCCCTGGAGGACAGTACTACGAGCAGTACTTC. This encodes CASSPGGQYYEQYF.

The CDR3 DNA sequence: TGTGCCAGTAGTATGTCTCCTAGCGGGGCCTACGAGCAGTACTTC. Translating it yields CASSMSPSGAYEQYF. The chain couples TRBV19 to TRBJ2-7, with TRBD2 matching over 9 bases. This CDR3 is built from 15 residues. J gave up 2 bases and V 3 bases, and 5 bases lay outside the gene matches. Germline values: CDR1 LNHDA, CDR2 SQIVND (reference sequence).

The V gene is TRBV15, the J gene TRBJ2-1, with D unclear. CDR1 is LNHNV and CDR2 is YYDKDF in the germline V gene (reference sequence). V lost 0 bases to trimming and J lost 9 bases, with 12 bases between them. This CDR3 comprises 14 residues. The CDR3 spells CATSRDVEDSEQFF. The CDR3 nucleotides read TGTGCCACCAGCAGAGATGTAGAGGATTCTGAGCAGTTCTTC.

The V and J genes are TRBV19 and TRBJ1-5, with D perhaps TRBD1 (6 bases). The length of the CDR3 is 20 residues. The germline CDR1 and CDR2 sequences are LNHDA and SQIVND (reference sequence). Trimming left V 2 bases short and J 0 bases short, with 23 bases between. The CDR3 DNA reads as TGTGCCAGTAGTATAAAAGGACCGGGACATCGAATCTATAGCAATCAGCCCCAGCATTTT. This translates into CASSIKGPGHRIYSNQPQHF. The entire variable domain, with the rest obtained from reference TRBV19 and TRBJ1-5, is as follows: DGGITQSPKYLFRKEGQNVTLSCEQNLNHDAMYWYRQDPGQGLRLIYYSQIVNDFQKGDIAEGYSVSREKKESFPLTVTSAQKNPTAFYLCASSIKGPGHRIYSNQPQHFGDGTRLSIL.

The chain couples TRBV5-1 to TRBJ1-1; D not resolved. The CDR3 contains 13 residues. Between the trimmed V and J ends, which lost 2 bases and 5 bases, there was a span of 10 bases. Germline V gives CDR1 SGHRS, CDR2 YFSETQ. This chain's CDR3 is CASSLGRGTEAFF. CDR3 DNA: TGCGCCAGCAGCTTAGGGCGCGGGACTGAAGCTTTCTTT.

In its sample, this clone was seen a few times. V and J are TRBV6-1 and TRBJ1-1, with unresolved D. Germline assignment: CDR1 MNHNS and CDR2 SASEGT. Trimming shortened V by 7 bases and J by 5 bases, and 11 bases separated the two germline ends. CDR3 length: 12 amino acids. The CDR3 spells CASNLDKTEAFF. The CDR3, as DNA: TGTGCCAGCAATCTTGACAAGACTGAAGCTTTCTTT.

V is TRBV28 and J is TRBJ1-6, with unresolved D. Trimming removed 6 bases from V and 8 bases from J, with 17 bases in between. The CDR3 contains 15 residues. The germline CDR1 and CDR2 sequences are MDHEN and SYDVKM. CDR3 nucleotide sequence: TGTGCCAGCAGCCTAGCCAACACGGGGTATTCACCCCTCCACTTT. Translating gives CASSLANTGYSPLHF.

The chain couples TRBV11-1 to TRBJ1-1; D gene ambiguous. The length of the CDR3 is 14 residues. V was clipped by 0 bases and J by 4 bases, with 9 bases between them. Germline V lookup: CDR1 SGHAT, CDR2 FQDESV (reference sequence). CDR3 bases: TGTGCCAGCAGCTTAGCCCGCCCGGTCACTGAAGCTTTCTTT. Protein product: CASSLARPVTEAFF.

J is TRBJ2-3 and V is TRBV7-2; 9 bases agree with TRBD2. Germline V CDR1 and CDR2: SGHTA, FQGNSA. V lost 2 bases and J lost 2; bases outside the gene matches: 14. CDR3 length equals 19 residues. CDR3 nucleotide sequence: TGTGCCAGCAGCTTAATCTGGACTAGGGCTAGCGGGAACACAGATACGCAGTATTTT. Translating it yields CASSLIWTRASGNTDTQYF.